A selection of T cell receptor beta chains follows, all from one sample in a study of cytomegalovirus exposure and HLA in healthy donors. Here immunoSEQ multiplex PCR was the method, and the copy in TCRdb shows in-frame clones only, minus some. Here the sample table reports 45,000 or so clones. The sequenced sample consisted of PBMCs. These receptor sequences come from a male donor in good health and CMV-seronegative. Each CDR3 is given with its conserved first and last residue. A D gene is named only where the DNA matches it firmly.

CDR3 DNA: TGTGCCAGCAGCCGACCTCTTCCGGGACAGGGGTGGGATGAGCAGTTCTTC; CDR3 protein: CASSRPLPGQGWDEQFF; V gene: TRBV5-6; D gene: TRBD1; J gene: TRBJ2-1
CDR3 DNA: TGTGCCTGGAGTCCCCCTCGGAGACAGAATAAATATACCTACGAGCAGTACTTC; CDR3 protein: CAWSPPRRQNKYTYEQYF; V gene: TRBV30; D gene: NA; J gene: TRBJ2-7
CDR3 DNA: TGTGCCAGCAGTGAGTCCAGGCCTGAGCAGTTCTTC; CDR3 protein: CASSESRPEQFF; V gene: TRBV2; D gene: NA; J gene: TRBJ2-1
CDR3 DNA: TGTGCCAGCAGTCTTGGGACAGGGTATCGGTCACCCCTCCACTTT; CDR3 protein: CASSLGTGYRSPLHF; V gene: TRBV6-6; D gene: TRBD1; J gene: TRBJ1-6
CDR3 DNA: TGTGCCAGCAGTTACTGGGCAGATCAGCCCCAGCATTTT; CDR3 protein: CASSYWADQPQHF; V gene: TRBV6-5; D gene: NA; J gene: TRBJ1-5
CDR3 DNA: TGTGCCAGCAGCTTAGGGACTAGCGGGGAAAATGAGCAGTTCTTC; CDR3 protein: CASSLGTSGENEQFF; V gene: TRBV11-3; D gene: TRBD2; J gene: TRBJ2-1
CDR3 DNA: TGTGCCAGCAGCTCGACTACCCAAGAGACCCAGTACTTC; CDR3 protein: CASSSTTQETQYF; V gene: TRBV7-6; D gene: NA; J gene: TRBJ2-5
CDR3 DNA: TGTGCCATCAGTGACCCCGGGACTAGCGGTGGTGGCGGGGAGCTGTTTTTT; CDR3 protein: CAISDPGTSGGGGELFF; V gene: TRBV10-3; D gene: TRBD2; J gene: TRBJ2-2
CDR3 DNA: TGTGCCAGCAGCGTAGCCGGACTGGCGGACTACGAGCAGTACTTC; CDR3 protein: CASSVAGLADYEQYF; V gene: TRBV9; D gene: NA; J gene: TRBJ2-7
CDR3 DNA: TGTGCCAGAAGCAAGGGGACAGCTGAAGCTTTCTTT; CDR3 protein: CARSKGTAEAFF; V gene: TRBV5-3; D gene: TRBD1; J gene: TRBJ1-1
CDR3 DNA: TGCGCCAGCAGCCAAGTTGGTCGAGACAGGGCGAATGAGCAGTTCTTC; CDR3 protein: CASSQVGRDRANEQFF; V gene: TRBV4-1; D gene: TRBD1; J gene: TRBJ2-1
CDR3 DNA: TGCGCCAGCAGCGTTGGACTAGCGGGGGCCTACACAGATACGCAGTATTTT; CDR3 protein: CASSVGLAGAYTDTQYF; V gene: TRBV5-1; D gene: TRBD2; J gene: TRBJ2-3
CDR3 DNA: TGCAGCGTTGAAGATCAACAGGCTGGAAACACCATATATTTT; CDR3 protein: CSVEDQQAGNTIYF; V gene: TRBV29-1; D gene: NA; J gene: TRBJ1-3
CDR3 DNA: TGTGCCAGCAGTTCGGGGAGGAACACCTACGAGCAGTACTTC; CDR3 protein: CASSSGRNTYEQYF; V gene: TRBV2; D gene: NA; J gene: TRBJ2-7
CDR3 DNA: TGTGCCAGCAGTAAACCACAGGCGGTTAACTATGGCTACACCTTC; CDR3 protein: CASSKPQAVNYGYTF; V gene: TRBV6-5; D gene: NA; J gene: TRBJ1-2
CDR3 DNA: TGCAGTGTGACTAGTAGTGAGCAGTTCTTC; CDR3 protein: CSVTSSEQFF; V gene: TRBV20-1; D gene: NA; J gene: TRBJ2-1
CDR3 DNA: TGCGCCAGCAGCCGGAGCTTGATAGGTAGTTACAATGAGCAGTTCTTC; CDR3 protein: CASSRSLIGSYNEQFF; V gene: TRBV4-3; D gene: NA; J gene: TRBJ2-1
CDR3 DNA: TGTGCCAGCACCCGGGGGAGGACAGGGGGCGGACAGCCCCAGCATTTT; CDR3 protein: CASTRGRTGGGQPQHF; V gene: TRBV2; D gene: TRBD1; J gene: TRBJ1-5
CDR3 DNA: TGTGCCAGCAGCGCGGGGACAGGGGTTAATCAGCCCCAGCATTTT; CDR3 protein: CASSAGTGVNQPQHF; V gene: TRBV7-9; D gene: TRBD1; J gene: TRBJ1-5